What follows are 11 T cell receptor beta chains derived from one specimen sequenced in a study of PD-1 blockade in classical Hodgkin lymphoma. Measured with immunoSEQ multiplex PCR; TCRdb has only the in-frame clones, and not every one. The sample shows around 96,000 clones, 80% to 85% of them seen only once. Every patient had relapsed following autologous stem cell transplantation, and cohorts differed in brentuximab vedotin exposure. The sequencing used peripheral blood mononuclear cells (PBMCs), collected at baseline. The receptors were gathered from a human donor with classical Hodgkin lymphoma.

This chain links TRBV5-6 with TRBJ2-7; TRBD2 matches 13 bases. Germline loops: CDR1 SGHDT, CDR2 YYEEEE. V lost 4 bases to trimming and J lost 6 bases; unmatched junction nucleotides: 4. The CDR3 spans 14 residues. The CDR3: CASSRLAGGTEQYF. The CDR3 bases are TGTGCCAGCAGCCGACTAGCGGGAGGAACCGAGCAGTACTTC. Combining the CDR3 with reference TRBV5-6 and TRBJ2-7 gives the whole variable domain DAGVTQSPTHLIKTRGQQVTLRCSPKSGHDTVSWYQQALGQGPQFIFQYYEEEERQRGNFPDRFSGHQFPNYSSELNVNALLLGDSALYLCASSRLAGGTEQYFGPGTRLTVT.

The chain has TRBV4-3 and TRBJ1-2; 7 bases match TRBD1. The CDR3 runs 14 residues. Germline lookup yields CDR1 LGHNA and CDR2 YSLEER. With 6 bases clipped from V and 7 bases from J, the junction kept 11 bases outside the gene matches. The CDR3 DNA reads as TGCGCCAGCAGGCCCCAGGGGGTCGCGTCTGGCTACACCTTC. As protein: CASRPQGVASGYTF.

The chain is built from TRBV20-1 and TRBJ2-1; D is undetermined. V lost 6 bases and J 13 bases, leaving 16 bases between the germline ends. The length of the CDR3 is 11 residues. Germline lookup yields CDR1 DFQATT and CDR2 SNEGSKA (reference sequence). CDR3 protein: CSATHGLTQFF. Here the CDR3 DNA reads TGCAGTGCCACCCACGGGCTCACCCAGTTCTTC.

This rearrangement joins TRBV10-1 to TRBJ2-1; D is unclear. The CDR3 has 13 residues. Trimming pared 0 bases from V and 8 bases from J, leaving 8 bases between. CDR1 WNHNN and CDR2 SYGVQD come from the germline V gene (reference sequence). CDR3 loop: CASSESGIDEQFF. The DNA of the CDR3 is TGCGCCAGCAGTGAGTCCGGAATCGATGAGCAGTTCTTC.

The rearrangement joins TRBV10-3 to TRBJ2-3; 11 nucleotides match TRBD2. Trimming took 8 bases from V and 6 from J; bases not matched to a gene: 10. Germline V gives CDR1 ENHRY, CDR2 SYGVKD. The CDR3 totals 15 residues. The CDR3 is CAIGALAGGSDTQYF. The CDR3 region has the DNA TGTGCCATCGGGGCCCTAGCGGGAGGCTCGGATACGCAGTATTTT.

CDR3 in DNA: TGTGCCAGCAGCTTGGCGGGAACCAATCAGCCCCAGCATTTT. It codes for CASSLAGTNQPQHF. This rearrangement joins TRBV5-4 to TRBJ1-5; D remains ambiguous. V lost 0 bases to trimming and J lost 3 bases, with 7 bases between them. The CDR3 spans 14 residues. CDR1 is SGHNT, CDR2 YYREEE, per germline (reference sequence). Together with reference TRBV5-4 and TRBJ1-5, the CDR3 gives the full variable domain: ETGVTQSPTHLIKTRGQQVTLRCSSQSGHNTVSWYQQALGQGPQFIFQYYREEENGRGNFPPRFSGLQFPNYSSELNVNALELDDSALYLCASSLAGTNQPQHFGDGTRLSIL.

The sample holds one count of this clone. The chain couples TRBV19 to TRBJ1-4; 12 bases align to TRBD1. Germline V gene lookup returns CDR1 LNHDA and CDR2 SQIVND (reference sequence). This CDR3 contains 15 residues. V gave up 4 bases and J gave up 8 bases; unmatched junction bases: 5. The CDR3 sequence is CASSRTGTGGEKLFF. DNA of the CDR3: TGTGCCAGTAGTAGGACGGGGACAGGGGGCGAAAAACTGTTTTTT.

The CDR3 sequence is CASSFFSSGRASEQYF. The CDR3 DNA reads as TGCGCCAGCAGCTTTTTCTCGAGCGGGAGAGCTTCCGAGCAGTACTTC. V is TRBV5-1 and J is TRBJ2-7, with 8 nucleotides matching TRBD2. Looked up from germline, CDR1 is SGHRS and CDR2 is YFSETQ. The CDR3 contains 16 residues. Losses at the gene ends were 2 bases for V and 6 bases for J; bases not matched to a gene: 13. Using reference TRBV5-1 and TRBJ2-7 for the parts outside the CDR3, the full variable domain is KAGVTQTPRYLIKTRGQQVTLSCSPISGHRSVSWYQQTPGQGLQFLFEYFSETQRNKGNFPGRFSGRQFSNSRSEMNVSTLELGDSALYLCASSFFSSGRASEQYFGPGTRLTVT.

The chain has TRBV7-6 and TRBJ2-1, with D unclear. Trimming left V 2 bases short and J 4 bases short, with 6 bases between. Germline CDR1 is SGHVS and CDR2 is FNYEAQ. The CDR3 spans 13 residues. CDR3 amino acids: CASSLTLYNEQFF. For the CDR3, the DNA is TGTGCCAGCAGCTTAACGTTGTACAATGAGCAGTTCTTC.

V and J are TRBV6-6 and TRBJ1-2; TRBD1 agrees at 7 bases. Germline V gives CDR1 MNHNY, CDR2 SVGAGI (reference sequence). The CDR3 runs to 15 residues. V shed 7 bases and J 6 bases; nucleotides not matched to a gene: 14. The CDR3 nucleotides read TGTGCCAGCACGACCTACGACAGGGCAGGGAATGGCTACACCTTC. This translates into CASTTYDRAGNGYTF.

The chain combines TRBV6-1 with TRBJ1-5; 8 nucleotides align to TRBD1. The germline CDR1 and CDR2 sequences are MNHNS and SASEGT. The CDR3 spans 16 residues. The V gene end was trimmed by 3 bases and the J gene end by 4 bases; junction bases not matched to a gene: 8. The CDR3 coding sequence is TGTGCCAGCAGTGAGCATGGACAGGGCACGAATCAGCCCCAGCATTTT. Amino acids: CASSEHGQGTNQPQHF.